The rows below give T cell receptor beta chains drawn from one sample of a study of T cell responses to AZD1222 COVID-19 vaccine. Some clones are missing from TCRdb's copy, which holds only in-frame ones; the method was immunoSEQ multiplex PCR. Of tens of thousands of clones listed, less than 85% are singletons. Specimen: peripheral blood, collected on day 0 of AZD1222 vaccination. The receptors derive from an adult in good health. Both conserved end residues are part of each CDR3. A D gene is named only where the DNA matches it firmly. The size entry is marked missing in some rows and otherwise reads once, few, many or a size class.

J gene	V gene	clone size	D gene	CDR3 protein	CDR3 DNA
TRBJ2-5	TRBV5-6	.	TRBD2	CASKPAGEQETQYF	TGTGCCAGCAAACCAGCGGGGGAGCAAGAGACCCAGTACTTC
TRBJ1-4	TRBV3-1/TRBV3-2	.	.	CASSQEPTGEKLFF	TGTGCCAGCAGCCAAGAACCTACGGGTGAAAAACTGTTTTTT
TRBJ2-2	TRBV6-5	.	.	CASRYTGELFF	TGTGCCAGCAGGTACACCGGGGAGCTGTTTTTT
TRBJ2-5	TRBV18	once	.	CASSPNTGTEETQYF	TGTGCCAGCTCACCTAACACCGGGACGGAAGAGACCCAGTACTTC
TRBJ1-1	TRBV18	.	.	CASSSTEYTEAFF	TGTGCCAGCTCATCGACAGAATACACTGAAGCTTTCTTT
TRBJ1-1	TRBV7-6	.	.	CASSPLAGVDTEAFF	TGTGCCAGCAGCCCCCTGGCAGGGGTTGACACTGAAGCTTTCTTT
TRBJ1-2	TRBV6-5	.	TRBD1	CASSYSVRGSYGYTF	TGTGCCAGCAGTTACTCGGTCAGGGGGTCCTATGGCTACACCTTC
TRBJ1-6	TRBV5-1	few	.	CASKPTQGSGNSPLHF	TGCGCCAGCAAGCCAACCCAGGGTTCCGGTAATTCACCCCTCCACTTT
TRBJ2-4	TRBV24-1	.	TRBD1	CATSTGFGKNIQYF	TGTGCCACCTCGACAGGGTTCGGCAAAAACATTCAGTACTTC
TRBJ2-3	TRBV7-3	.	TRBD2	CASSSLAGDTQYF	TGTGCCAGCAGCTCGCTAGCGGGTGATACGCAGTATTTT
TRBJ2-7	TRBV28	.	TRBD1	CASSLGQGAWYEQYF	TGTGCCAGCAGTTTGGGACAGGGGGCTTGGTACGAGCAGTACTTC
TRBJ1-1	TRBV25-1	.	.	CASSEAHRGQTEAFF	TGTGCCAGCAGTGAGGCACATAGAGGTCAAACTGAAGCTTTCTTT
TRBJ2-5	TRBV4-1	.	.	CASSQEPQGGYGTQYF	TGCGCCAGCAGCCAAGAACCCCAGGGGGGGTATGGGACCCAGTACTTC
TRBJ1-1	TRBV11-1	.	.	CASSFDPGPNTEAFF	TGTGCCAGCAGCTTCGATCCGGGACCTAACACTGAAGCTTTCTTT
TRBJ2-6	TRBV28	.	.	CASSPPASSGANVLTF	TGTGCCAGCAGCCCTCCCGCAAGCTCTGGGGCCAACGTCCTGACTTTC
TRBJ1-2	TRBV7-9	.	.	CASSLDGNLFGYTF	TGTGCCAGCAGCTTAGACGGAAACCTCTTTGGCTACACCTTC
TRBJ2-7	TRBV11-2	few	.	CASSSVTGHLLTYEQYF	TGTGCCAGCAGCTCGGTTACGGGACACTTATTAACCTACGAGCAGTACTTC
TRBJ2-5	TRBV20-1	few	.	CSAGMKETQYF	TGCAGTGCGGGGATGAAAGAGACCCAGTACTTC
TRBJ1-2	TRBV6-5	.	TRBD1	CASSYRGQVFYGYTF	TGTGCCAGCAGTTACCGCGGACAGGTCTTCTATGGCTACACCTTC
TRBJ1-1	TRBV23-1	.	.	CASSQPGLNTEAFF	TGCGCCAGCAGTCAACCGGGGTTGAACACTGAAGCTTTCTTT
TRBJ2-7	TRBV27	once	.	CASSFRQPYEQYF	TGTGCCAGCAGTTTCCGCCAACCCTACGAGCAGTACTTC
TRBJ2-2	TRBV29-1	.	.	CSVSLAAGELFF	TGCAGCGTTTCCCTCGCCGCCGGGGAGCTGTTTTTT
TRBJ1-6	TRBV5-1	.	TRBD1	CASSLDTGGLHF	TGCGCCAGCAGCTTGGATACAGGGGGTCTCCACTTT
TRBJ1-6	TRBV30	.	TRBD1	CAWSVQGFGVNNSPLHF	TGTGCCTGGAGTGTACAGGGGTTTGGGGTCAATAATTCACCCCTCCACTTT
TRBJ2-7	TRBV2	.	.	CASKVGPSSYEQYF	TGTGCCAGCAAGGTTGGGCCGAGCTCCTACGAGCAGTACTTC
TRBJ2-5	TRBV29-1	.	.	CSVKRGQETQYF	TGCAGCGTTAAGAGGGGCCAAGAGACCCAGTACTTC
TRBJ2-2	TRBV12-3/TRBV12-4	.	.	CVGGFRTGELFF	TGTGTGGGTGGGTTCCGCACCGGGGAGCTGTTTTTT
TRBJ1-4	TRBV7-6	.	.	CASSLGHPNEKLFF	TGTGCCAGCAGCTTGGGACACCCTAATGAAAAACTGTTTTTT
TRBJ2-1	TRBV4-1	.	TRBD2	CASSQETPRGGMNEQFF	TGCGCCAGCAGCCAAGAAACTCCTCGGGGGGGCATGAATGAGCAGTTCTTC
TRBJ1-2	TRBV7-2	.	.	CASSLGTGDYGYTF	TGTGCCAGCAGCTTAGGCACGGGAGATTATGGCTACACCTTC
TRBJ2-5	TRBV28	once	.	CASSSLLETQYF	TGTGCCAGCAGCTCTCTTCTAGAGACCCAGTACTTC